The clone carrying this T cell receptor (beta chain) was found a few times. Its antigen is unidentified. With RNA at 10%, 30% or 50%, naive CD8 libraries came from about 20,000 to 1,000,000 sorted cells. In the sort, naive CD8 T cells were defined as CD8+CD4-CCR7+CD45RA+. These data originate in a study of molecular identifiers for immune sequencing clone quantification. Study findings and constraints: Underestimated sizes of highly expanded clones could result from identical TCR molecules that share a barcode.

It was with previously described methods and listed TCR primers that bulk TCR libraries were made. TCRdb ran MiXCR on the PCR reads and lists one entry per CDR3 protein. The table records about 510,000 distinct CDR3 sequences, 20% to 25% of them present only once. The CDR3 totals 16 residues. Germline lookup yields CDR1 SEHNR and CDR2 FQNEAQ (reference sequence). V was clipped by 2 bases and J by 0 bases; unmatched bases: 6. This chain uses TRBV7-9 with TRBJ2-7; 8 positions match TRBD1. The source is a human donor in good health. Some libraries in this study had Jurkat cell RNA spiked in. Sequenced sample: naive CD8+ T cells from blood, with Jurkat cell RNA spiked in. Sample subset: FACS-sorted CD8+CD4-CCR7+CD45RA+ naive T cells. CDR3 nucleotides: TGTGCCAGCAGCTTAAGGGCAGGGGGCTACTCCTACGAGCAGTACTTC. Translating it yields CASSLRAGGYSYEQYF.